A single sample gave rise to the 5 T cell receptor beta chains below, sequenced in a study of cytomegalovirus exposure and HLA in healthy donors. Both 60 Vbeta primers and 13 Jbeta primers went into the PCR. TCRdb's copy holds only in-frame clones and misses some; the assay was immunoSEQ multiplex PCR. Found here are about 85,000 clones, about four fifths of them singletons; the top ten hold roughly 32%. The sequencing input was PBMCs. Source of these receptors: a man in his forties or fifties in good health and CMV-seropositive.

CDR3 region: CASSPRSSGLDEQFF. CDR3 DNA sequence: TGTGCCAGCAGCCCCCGTTCTAGCGGGTTGGATGAGCAGTTCTTC. The J gene is TRBJ2-1, the V gene TRBV9; TRBD2 aligns across 8 bases. The germline gives CDR1 SGDLS, CDR2 YYNGEE. V dropped 4 bases and J dropped 8; count of bases not matched to a gene: 11. The length of the CDR3 is 15 residues.

This chain connects TRBV27 to TRBJ1-5, with D possibly TRBD1 on 5 matching bases. Germline values: CDR1 MNHEY, CDR2 SMNVEV (reference sequence). V was cut by 3 bases and J by 5 bases, with 8 bases left in between. The CDR3 length is 13 residues. CDR3 protein: CASSFREDQPQHF. CDR3 in DNA: TGTGCCAGCAGTTTCAGGGAGGATCAGCCCCAGCATTTT.

This clone was observed a handful of times. This chain links TRBV27 with TRBJ1-3, with D possibly matching TRBD1 (6 bases). From germline, CDR1 is MNHEY and CDR2 SMNVEV (reference sequence). V shed 8 bases and J shed 0 bases, with 20 bases lying between them. The CDR3 is made up of 17 amino acids. CDR3 protein: CASQRGGPPSSGNTIYF. As DNA, the CDR3 is TGTGCCAGCCAGAGGGGGGGGCCTCCGAGCTCTGGAAACACCATATATTTT.

The chain carries TRBV2 and TRBJ2-5; 12 nucleotides line up with TRBD2. The last part of the DNA fits TRBJ2-7 better; the J call may be wrong. The CDR3 runs to 16 residues. CDR1 SNHLY and CDR2 FYNNEI come from the germline V gene. The CDR3 here is CASRETSGSVSYEQYF. CDR3 DNA sequence: TGTGCCAGCAGGGAGACTAGCGGGAGTGTTTCGTACGAGCAGTACTTC.

This clone was picked up a small number of times. The gene calls are TRBV7-9 and TRBJ2-1; unclear D gene. The CDR3 is 12 residues long. Germline V gene sequence: CDR1 SEHNR, CDR2 FQNEAQ (reference sequence). Between the trimmed V and J ends, which lost 1 base and 12 bases, there was a span of 10 bases. The CDR3 coding sequence is TGTGCCAGCAGCTTAGGAGGCGGTGCGCAGTTCTTC. Protein product: CASSLGGGAQFF.